This T cell receptor beta chain was recorded in a study of metastatic and nonmetastatic thyroid tumors. TCRdb re-analyzed the PCR reads using MiXCR. Of about 1,900 clones detected, roughly 10% appear once; the ten largest clones hold 35% to 45%. This clone was detected ten times or more. Germline-derived CDR1 and CDR2 are SGHRS and YFSETQ. Between the trimmed V and J ends, which lost 5 bases and 4 bases, there was a span of 15 bases. The CDR3 runs to 14 residues. Thyroid surgery was performed in patients who had received no treatment beforehand. This clonotype was obtained from a female donor with papillary thyroid cancer or a benign thyroid nodule (not recorded which). Some clones in this sample may be carry-over from other donors' samples. Material for sequencing was tumor tissue. V gene TRBV5-1 combines with J gene TRBJ2-5, with D perhaps assigned TRBD1 or TRBD2 (6 bases each). DNA of the CDR3: TGCGCCAGCAGTCCTCCGGGGGCAGGAGAGACCCAGTACTTC. Protein product: CASSPPGAGETQYF.